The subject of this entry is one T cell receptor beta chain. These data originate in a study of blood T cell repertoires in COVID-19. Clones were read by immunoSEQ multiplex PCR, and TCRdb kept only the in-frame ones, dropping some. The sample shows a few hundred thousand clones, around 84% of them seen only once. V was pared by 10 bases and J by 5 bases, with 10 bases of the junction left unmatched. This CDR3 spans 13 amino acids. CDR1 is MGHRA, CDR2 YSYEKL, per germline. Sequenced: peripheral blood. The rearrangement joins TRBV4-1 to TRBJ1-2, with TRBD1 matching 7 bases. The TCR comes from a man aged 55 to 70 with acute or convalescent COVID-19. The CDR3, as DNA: TGCGCCACAAGGGGGCCCCTTAGGTATGGCTACACCTTC. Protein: CATRGPLRYGYTF.